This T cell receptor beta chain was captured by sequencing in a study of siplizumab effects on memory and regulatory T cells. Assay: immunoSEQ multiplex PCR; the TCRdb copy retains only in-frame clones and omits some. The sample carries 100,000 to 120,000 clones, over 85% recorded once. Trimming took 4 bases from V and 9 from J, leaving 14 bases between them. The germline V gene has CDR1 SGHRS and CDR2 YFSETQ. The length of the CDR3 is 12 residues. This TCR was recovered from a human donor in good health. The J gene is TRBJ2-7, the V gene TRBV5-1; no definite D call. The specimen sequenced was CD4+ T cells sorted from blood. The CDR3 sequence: CASSDGINRQYF. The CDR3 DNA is TGCGCCAGCAGCGACGGCATCAATAGGCAGTACTTC.